This T cell receptor beta chain was obtained from a study of cytomegalovirus exposure and HLA in healthy donors. Findings and caveats of the study: CMV serostatus was the sole immune exposure data available. V- and J-gene trimming of TCR beta was linked (in a later analysis) to a missense DCLRE1C variant.

With respect to this clone: Its specificity is not known.

The PCR ran on 60 Vbeta and 13 Jbeta primers. Clones were sequenced by immunoSEQ multiplex PCR, and TCRdb holds only the in-frame ones, with some missing. The sample table includes about 200,000 clones. Germline values: CDR1 ENHRY, CDR2 SYGVKD. The CDR3 runs 15 residues. Trimming cost V 2 bases and J 2 bases; bases outside gene matches: 3. The sequencing sample was made of PBMCs. V usage is TRBV10-3 and J usage is TRBJ2-7; 10 nucleotides agree with TRBD1. The receptor was isolated from a man aged 25-40 years in good health and CMV-seronegative. The CDR3, as DNA: TGTGCCATCAGTGAGGGGACAGGGGTTCCCTACGAGCAGTACTTC. This codes for CAISEGTGVPYEQYF.